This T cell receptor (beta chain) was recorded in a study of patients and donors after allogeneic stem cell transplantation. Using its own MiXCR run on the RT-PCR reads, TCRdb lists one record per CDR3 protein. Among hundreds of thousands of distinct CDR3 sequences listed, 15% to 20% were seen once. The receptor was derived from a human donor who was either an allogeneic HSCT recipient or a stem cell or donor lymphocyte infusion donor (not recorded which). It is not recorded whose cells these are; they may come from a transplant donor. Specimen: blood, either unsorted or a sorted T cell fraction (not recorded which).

CDR3 sequence: CAFDLGTPFLKNIQYF. CDR3 DNA: TGTGCCTTCGACCTTGGGACCCCCTTCCTCAAAAACATTCAGTACTTC. V usage is TRBV30 and J usage is TRBJ2-4, with D perhaps TRBD1 or TRBD2 (5 bases each). Trimming took off 7 bases at V and 3 bases at J, with 22 bases between the two ends. Germline-derived CDR1 and CDR2 are GTSNPN and SVGIG (reference sequence). CDR3 length: 16 residues. Variable domain in full (rest from reference TRBV30 and TRBJ2-4): SQTIHQWPATLVQPVGSPLSLECTVEGTSNPNLYWYRQAAGRGLQLLFYSVGIGQISSEVPQNLSASRPQDRQFILSSKKLLLSDSGFYLCAFDLGTPFLKNIQYFGAGTRLSVL.